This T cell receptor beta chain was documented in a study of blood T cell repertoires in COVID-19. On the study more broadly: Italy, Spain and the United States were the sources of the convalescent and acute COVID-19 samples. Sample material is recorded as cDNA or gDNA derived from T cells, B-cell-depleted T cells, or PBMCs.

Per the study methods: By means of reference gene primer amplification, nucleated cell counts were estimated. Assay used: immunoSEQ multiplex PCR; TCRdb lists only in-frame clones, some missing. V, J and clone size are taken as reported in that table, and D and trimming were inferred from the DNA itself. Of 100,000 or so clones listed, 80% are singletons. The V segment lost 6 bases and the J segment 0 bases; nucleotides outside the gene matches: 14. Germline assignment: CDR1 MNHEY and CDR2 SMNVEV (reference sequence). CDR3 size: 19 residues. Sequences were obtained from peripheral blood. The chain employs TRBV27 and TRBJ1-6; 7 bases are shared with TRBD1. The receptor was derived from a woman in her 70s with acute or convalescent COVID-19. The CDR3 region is CASRSKTVQGTSYNSPLHF. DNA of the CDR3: TGTGCCAGCAGGTCTAAAACCGTACAGGGGACCTCCTATAATTCACCCCTCCACTTT.